These 21 T cell receptor beta chains came from one sample sequenced in a study of T cells in Graves' hyperthyroidism and ophthalmopathy. The source material, RNA transcripts, was used to amplify TCR beta CDR3 regions. Using the HTBI primer set, a first-round RT-PCR was run on the TCR CDR3. From the multiplex PCR reads, TCRdb called clonotypes with MiXCR, one entry per CDR3 protein. The repertoire consists of over 700,000 distinct CDR3 sequences, with 18% occurring once and the leading ten covering around 17%. Input material: blood. Receptor source: a woman aged 45 to 65 with Graves' hyperthyroidism that later progressed to Graves' ophthalmopathy.

This clonotype has ten or more counts. The chain joins TRBV28 to TRBJ2-3; 13 bases fit TRBD2. This CDR3 has 16 residues. V dropped 6 bases and J dropped 3; count of bases not matched to a gene: 6. Germline CDR1 reads MDHEN; CDR2 reads SYDVKM. The CDR3 here is CASRLAGGRETDTQYF. As DNA, the CDR3 is TGTGCCAGCAGACTAGCGGGGGGGCGGGAGACAGATACGCAGTATTTT.

This clonotype was counted only a few times. The chain combines TRBV12-3 or TRBV12-4 with TRBJ2-7, with D perhaps matching TRBD1 (6 bases). This CDR3 is built from 15 residues. V shed 2 bases and J shed 0 bases, with 11 bases lying between them. The CDR3 reads CASSLTGHSSYEQYF. The CDR3 coding sequence is TGTGCCAGCAGTTTAACGGGACATAGCTCCTACGAGCAGTACTTC.

The V and J genes are TRBV9 and TRBJ2-5, with 10 bases fitting TRBD2. The CDR3 runs to 14 residues. V was pared by 10 bases and J by 3 bases, with 9 bases of the junction left unmatched. Germline V lookup: CDR1 SGDLS, CDR2 YYNGEE. The CDR3 here is CAGNPGLAEETQYF. The CDR3 nucleotides read TGTGCCGGCAACCCCGGACTAGCGGAAGAGACCCAGTACTTC.

This chain joins TRBV4-1 and TRBJ1-2; D not resolved. The V end was cut by 2 bases, the J end by 0 bases, with 7 bases between. The CDR3 loop spans 14 amino acids. Germline CDR1 reads MGHRA; CDR2 reads YSYEKL. The CDR3 protein is CASSQIESNYGYTF. The CDR3 DNA follows: TGCGCCAGCAGCCAAATCGAATCTAACTATGGCTACACCTTC.

This clonotype was recorded a few times. The chain couples TRBV20-1 to TRBJ1-2; weak D call: TRBD1 (5 bases). V lost 6 bases and J lost 6, with 14 bases in between. CDR1 and CDR2 (germline): DFQATT, SNEGSKA (reference sequence). This CDR3 comprises 12 residues. CDR3 in amino acids: CSAPIEGNGYTF. The CDR3 bases are TGCAGTGCCCCCATTGAGGGGAATGGCTACACCTTC.

The chain uses TRBV18 and TRBJ1-2, with 12 nucleotides matching TRBD1. The J segment lost 2 bases and the V segment lost 6 bases, leaving 4 bases of the junction unmatched. The CDR3 length is 15 residues. The germline V gene encodes CDR1 KGHSH and CDR2 LQKENI. The CDR3 spells CASSSGTGGNYGYTF. DNA for the CDR3: TGTGCCAGCTCGTCCGGGACAGGGGGCAACTATGGCTACACCTTC.

V is TRBV3-1 and J is TRBJ2-3; D possibly corresponds to TRBD1 (5 bases). The CDR3 totals 16 residues. The V end lost 3 bases, the J end lost 1 base, and 14 bases lay between the germline ends. CDR1 is LGHDT, CDR2 YNNKEL, per germline (reference sequence). The CDR3 here is CASSQAPDTRTDTQYF. CDR3 nucleotides: TGTGCCAGCAGCCAGGCCCCGGACACACGCACAGATACGCAGTATTTT.

This clonotype has only a few counts. This rearrangement joins TRBV12-3 or TRBV12-4 to TRBJ1-5; D remains unclear. Deletions cut 6 bases from V and 11 bases from J, with 23 bases between. This CDR3 contains 15 residues. Written as DNA, the CDR3 is TGTGCCAGCAGGGGCGGTGAGGGTCTAGGCGGGTCCCAGCATTTT. This gives the protein CASRGGEGLGGSQHF.

This clonotype was recorded once. The V call is TRBV18, the J call TRBJ1-1; TRBD1 matches at 7 bases. Per the germline V gene, CDR1 is KGHSH and CDR2 is LQKENI. The CDR3 sequence is 16 residues long. The junction had 8 bases not matched to a gene; V was cut back by 4 bases and J by 0 bases. CDR3 nucleotide sequence: TGTGCCAGCTCACTTGACAGGGCCGAGGTGAACACTGAAGCTTTCTTT. Translating it yields CASSLDRAEVNTEAFF.

Ten or more counts support this clonotype. The gene calls are TRBV12-3 or TRBV12-4 and TRBJ2-6; TRBD1 matches at 11 bases. With 7 bases clipped from V and 0 bases from J, the junction kept 5 bases outside the gene matches. CDR3 length equals 17 residues. CDR3 in amino acids: CASTLGTGGSGANVLTF. Written as DNA, the CDR3 is TGTGCCAGCACCTTGGGGACAGGGGGCTCTGGGGCCAACGTCCTGACTTTC.

This clonotype was counted many times. The chain is built from TRBV6-1 and TRBJ2-5; 14 bases line up with TRBD2. Per germline, CDR1 MNHNS and CDR2 SASEGT. CDR3 length equals 16 residues. V trimming: 6 bases; J trimming: 5 bases; junction bases outside the gene matches: 8. The DNA of the CDR3 is TGTGCCAGCAGCGCCCGACTAGCGGGGGGGCGGGAGACCCAGTACTTC. Protein: CASSARLAGGRETQYF.

This clonotype has just a few counts. The chain links TRBV20-1 to TRBJ1-5, with no clear D. The CDR3 runs to 14 residues. Per the germline V gene, CDR1 is DFQATT and CDR2 is SNEGSKA (reference sequence). Trimming removed 3 bases from V and 2 bases from J, with 11 bases in between. CDR3 sequence reads: CSARGEAGNQPQHF. The CDR3 bases are TGCAGTGCTAGGGGTGAGGCGGGCAATCAGCCCCAGCATTTT.

Ten or more counts support this clonotype. V gene TRBV20-1 combines with J gene TRBJ1-4, with 8 positions matching TRBD1. Germline CDR1 DFQATT, CDR2 SNEGSKA (reference sequence). V trimming: 7 bases; J trimming: 8 bases; junction bases outside the gene matches: 9. The CDR3 covers 13 residues. The CDR3 coding sequence is TGCAGTGTGCCCCGGACAGGGAGGGAAAAACTGTTTTTT. This encodes CSVPRTGREKLFF.

This chain connects TRBV6-1 to TRBJ2-5; possibly TRBD1 or TRBD2 for D (5 bases each). The CDR3 extends over 14 amino acids. Germline-derived CDR1 and CDR2 are MNHNS and SASEGT. Between the trimmed V and J ends, which lost 4 bases and 5 bases, there was a span of 14 bases. The CDR3 region is CASSVDRGRETQYF. The DNA of the CDR3 is TGTGCCAGCAGTGTCGACAGAGGGCGGGAGACCCAGTACTTC.

The chain couples TRBV20-1 to TRBJ2-2; possible D gene TRBD1, 5 bases. This CDR3 is 15 amino acids long. CDR1 and CDR2 from the germline V gene are DFQATT and SNEGSKA (reference sequence). V was clipped by 4 bases and J by 3 bases, with 15 bases between them. CDR3 DNA: TGCAGTGCTAACCCACAGGAAGGGTACACCGGGGAGCTGTTTTTT. Its protein is CSANPQEGYTGELFF.

This clonotype has just a few counts. This chain's CDR3 is CASTGGLNTEAFF. CDR3 sequence (DNA): TGTGCCAGTACAGGGGGCCTGAACACTGAAGCTTTCTTT. The rearrangement links TRBV19 to TRBJ1-1; 8 positions agree with TRBD1. Germline V gene sequence: CDR1 LNHDA, CDR2 SQIVND (reference sequence). V was clipped by 7 bases and J by 0 bases; unmatched bases: 1. The CDR3 length is 13 residues.

At least ten counts were recorded for this clonotype. The chain has TRBV3-1 and TRBJ2-7, with unresolved D. Germline V gene data show CDR1 as LGHDT and CDR2 as YNNKEL (reference sequence). This CDR3 has 13 amino acids. V lost 1 base to trimming and J lost 6 bases, with 10 bases between them. CDR3 sequence reads: CASSQVEQSEQYF. For the CDR3, the DNA is TGTGCCAGCAGCCAAGTGGAACAGAGCGAGCAGTACTTC.

This clonotype was counted only a few times. The gene calls are TRBV6-1 and TRBJ1-1; tentative D call: TRBD1 (5 bases). Germline CDR1 MNHNS, CDR2 SASEGT. The V and J ends lost 6 bases and 1 base respectively, with 12 bases between them. The CDR3 has 14 residues. The DNA of the CDR3 is TGTGCCAGCAGGATAGACAGACGGAACACTGAAGCTTTCTTT. Translated: CASRIDRRNTEAFF.

The sample holds a few counts of this clonotype. The chain is built from TRBV5-1 and TRBJ2-6; no definite D call. The CDR3 loop spans 15 amino acids. With 0 bases removed from V and 3 bases from J, the gap between germline ends came to 7 bases. CDR1 SGHRS and CDR2 YFSETQ come from the germline V gene. CDR3 coding DNA: TGCGCCAGCAGCTTGGCCAATGGTGGGGCCAACGTCCTGACTTTC. Translating it yields CASSLANGGANVLTF.

On this clonotype itself: The CDR3 does not end in the conserved phenylalanine or tryptophan, so this is likely a read error. J is TRBJ2-7 and V is TRBV7-9, with 10 bases fitting TRBD1. The CDR3 sequence is 15 residues long. The germline V gene encodes CDR1 SEHNR and CDR2 FQNEAQ (reference sequence). Trimming at V came to 5 bases and at J to 3 bases, leaving 7 bases not matched to a gene. CDR3: CASSAGTGELYEQYL. DNA of the CDR3: TGTGCCAGCAGCGCCGGGACAGGGGAGCTCTACGAGCAGTACCTC.

In its sample, this clonotype was seen a few times. The chain recombines TRBV29-1 with TRBJ1-3; TRBD1 matches 10 bases. Losses at the gene ends were 5 bases for V and 0 bases for J; bases not matched to a gene: 19. Germline CDR1 is SQVTM and CDR2 is ANQGSEA. The CDR3 extends over 20 amino acids. In DNA, the CDR3 is TGCAGCGTTATCCTTTTGCCGGGACAGGGGCCTTCCTTCTCTGGAAACACCATATATTTT. Translation gives CSVILLPGQGPSFSGNTIYF.